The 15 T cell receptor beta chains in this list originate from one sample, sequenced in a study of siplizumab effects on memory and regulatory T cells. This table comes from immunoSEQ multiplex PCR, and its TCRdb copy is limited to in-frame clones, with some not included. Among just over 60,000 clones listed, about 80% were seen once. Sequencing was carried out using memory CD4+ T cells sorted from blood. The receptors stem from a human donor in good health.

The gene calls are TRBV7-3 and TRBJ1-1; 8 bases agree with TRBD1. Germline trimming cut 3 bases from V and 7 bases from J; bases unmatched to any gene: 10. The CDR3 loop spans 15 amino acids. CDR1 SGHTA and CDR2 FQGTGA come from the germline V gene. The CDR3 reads CASSFSGTGPSEAFF. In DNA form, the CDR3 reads TGTGCCAGCAGCTTCTCAGGGACAGGACCTAGTGAAGCTTTCTTT.

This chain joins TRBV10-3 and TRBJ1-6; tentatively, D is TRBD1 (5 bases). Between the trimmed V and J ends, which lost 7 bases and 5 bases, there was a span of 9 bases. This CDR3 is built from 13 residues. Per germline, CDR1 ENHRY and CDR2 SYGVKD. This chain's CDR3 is CAIKGTDNSPLHF. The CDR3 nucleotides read TGTGCCATCAAGGGGACTGATAATTCACCCCTCCACTTT.

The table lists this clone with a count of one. The CDR3 sequence is CASRLLQGEDHEQFF. CDR3 coding DNA: TGTGCAAGTCGCTTATTGCAGGGGGAGGATCATGAGCAGTTCTTC. The chain uses TRBV12-2 and TRBJ2-1; TRBD1, the D gene given by the table, was not confirmed from the DNA. TRBV12-2 is a listed pseudogene. The CDR3 spans 15 residues.

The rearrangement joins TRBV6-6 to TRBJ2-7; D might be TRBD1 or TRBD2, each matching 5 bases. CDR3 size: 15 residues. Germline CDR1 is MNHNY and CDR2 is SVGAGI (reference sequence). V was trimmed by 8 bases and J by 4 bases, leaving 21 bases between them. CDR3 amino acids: CASRQYRDPHYEQYF. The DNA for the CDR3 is TGTGCCAGCCGCCAATACCGGGACCCACATTACGAGCAGTACTTC.

The CDR3 sequence is CAISNTFEGNTIYF. CDR3 nucleotides: TGTGCCATCAGTAACACCTTTGAGGGGAACACCATATATTTT. The chain has TRBV10-3 and TRBJ1-3, with D possibly matching TRBD1 (5 bases). The ends were cut back, 5 bases at V and 7 bases at J, with 15 bases in the middle. The CDR3 has 14 residues. Per germline, CDR1 ENHRY and CDR2 SYGVKD.

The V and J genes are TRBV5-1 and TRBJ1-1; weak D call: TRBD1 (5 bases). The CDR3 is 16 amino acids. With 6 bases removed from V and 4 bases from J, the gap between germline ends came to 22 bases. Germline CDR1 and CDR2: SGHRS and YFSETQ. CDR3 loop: CASTVERGGRSTEAFF. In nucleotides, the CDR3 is TGCGCCAGCACCGTGGAAAGGGGCGGGAGGAGCACTGAAGCTTTCTTT.

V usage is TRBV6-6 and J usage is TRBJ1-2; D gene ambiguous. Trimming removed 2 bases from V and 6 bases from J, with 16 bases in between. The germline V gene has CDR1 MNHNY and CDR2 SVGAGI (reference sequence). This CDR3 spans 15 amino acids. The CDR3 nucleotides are TGTGCCAGCAGTTACCAGACACCAAGAGAGGATGGCTACACCTTC. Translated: CASSYQTPREDGYTF.

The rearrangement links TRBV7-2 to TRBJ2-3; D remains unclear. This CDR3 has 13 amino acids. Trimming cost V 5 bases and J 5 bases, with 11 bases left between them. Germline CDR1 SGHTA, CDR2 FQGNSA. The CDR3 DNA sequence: TGTGCCAGCAGCCCCAGACCAAGAGATACGCAGTATTTT. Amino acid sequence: CASSPRPRDTQYF.

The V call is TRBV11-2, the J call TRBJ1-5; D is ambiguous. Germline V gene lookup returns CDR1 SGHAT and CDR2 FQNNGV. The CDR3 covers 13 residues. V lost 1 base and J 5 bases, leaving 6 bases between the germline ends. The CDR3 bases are TGTGCCAGCAGCTTAGTCGATGATCAGCCCCAGCATTTT. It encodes CASSLVDDQPQHF.

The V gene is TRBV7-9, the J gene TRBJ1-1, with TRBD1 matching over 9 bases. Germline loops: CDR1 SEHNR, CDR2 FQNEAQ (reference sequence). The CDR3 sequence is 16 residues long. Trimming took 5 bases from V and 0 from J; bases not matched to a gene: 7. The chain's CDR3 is CASSPPGTGLNTEAFF. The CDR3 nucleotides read TGTGCCAGCAGCCCGCCCGGGACAGGGTTGAACACTGAAGCTTTCTTT.

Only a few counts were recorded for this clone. This CDR3 reads CASSQGQGRAETQYF. CDR3 DNA: TGTGCCAGCAGCCAAGGACAGGGAAGGGCAGAGACCCAGTACTTC. The chain combines TRBV14 with TRBJ2-5; 7 nucleotides line up with TRBD1. The CDR3 is made up of 15 amino acids. From germline, CDR1 is SGHDN and CDR2 FVKESK. V lost 1 base, J lost 4 bases, and 6 bases stayed unmatched.

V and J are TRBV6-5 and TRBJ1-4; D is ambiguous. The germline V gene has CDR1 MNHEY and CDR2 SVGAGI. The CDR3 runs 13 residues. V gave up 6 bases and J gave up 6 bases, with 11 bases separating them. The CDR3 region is CASRPLSHEKLFF. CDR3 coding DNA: TGTGCCAGCAGGCCTCTTTCTCATGAAAAACTGTTTTTT.

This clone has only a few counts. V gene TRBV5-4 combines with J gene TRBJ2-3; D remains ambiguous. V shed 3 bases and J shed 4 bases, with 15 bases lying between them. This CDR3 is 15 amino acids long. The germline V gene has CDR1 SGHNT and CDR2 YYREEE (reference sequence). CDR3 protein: CASSSPFAESDTQYF. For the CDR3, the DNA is TGTGCCAGCAGCTCTCCGTTTGCCGAATCAGATACGCAGTATTTT. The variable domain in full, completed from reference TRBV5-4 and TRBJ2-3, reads ETGVTQSPTHLIKTRGQQVTLRCSSQSGHNTVSWYQQALGQGPQFIFQYYREEENGRGNFPPRFSGLQFPNYSSELNVNALELDDSALYLCASSSPFAESDTQYFGPGTRLTVL.

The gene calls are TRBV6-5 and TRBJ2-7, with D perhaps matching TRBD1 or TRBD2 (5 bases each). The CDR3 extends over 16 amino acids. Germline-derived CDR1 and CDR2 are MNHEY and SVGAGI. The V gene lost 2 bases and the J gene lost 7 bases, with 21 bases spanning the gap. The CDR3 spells CASSYGWTRDFEEQYF. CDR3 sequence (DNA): TGTGCCAGCAGTTACGGCTGGACACGGGATTTTGAAGAGCAGTACTTC.

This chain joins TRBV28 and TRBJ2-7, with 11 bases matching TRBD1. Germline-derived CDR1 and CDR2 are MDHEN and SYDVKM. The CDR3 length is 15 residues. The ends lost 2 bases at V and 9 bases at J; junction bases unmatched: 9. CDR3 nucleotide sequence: TGTGCCAGCAGTTTAATTAGGACAGGGGGCATTCGGCAGTACTTC. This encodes CASSLIRTGGIRQYF.